This entry features one TCR beta chain sequence. The antigen remains undetermined. This record belongs to a study of shared clonotypes between healthy human individuals. Whole-study results and caveats: Larger estimated richness was generally recorded for naive subsets relative to memory subsets.

Donors were healthy HIV-negative adults without recent acute infections or vaccinations. Subsets obtained from CD4+ cells comprised CD45RA+ naive and CD45RA-negative memory cells. The CDR3 contains 15 residues. Looked up from germline, CDR1 is SQVTM and CDR2 is ANQGSEA. V was pared by 4 bases and J by 7 bases, with 9 bases of the junction left unmatched. Assay: immunoSEQ multiplex PCR; the TCRdb copy retains only in-frame clones and omits some. The data show some 2,500,000 clones, around 92% seen once. Sample: naive CD4+ T cells from PBMCs. The subset is: CD45RA+ positively selected. The chain employs TRBV29-1 and TRBJ2-4; 11 positions match TRBD2. This clonotype was sampled from a man aged 18 to 29 in good health. Some clones in this sample may be carry-over from other donors' samples. The CDR3 region has the DNA TGCAGCGTTGTATATAGCGGGAGGGCCTATAACATTCAGTACTTC. Translating it yields CSVVYSGRAYNIQYF.